The T cell receptor (beta chain) under discussion was sequenced for a study of blood T cell repertoires in COVID-19 (dated by TCRdb to the early 2020s). In the study overall: The collaborator samples originated in the United States, Italy and Spain and spanned the acute and convalescent phases of COVID-19. The material from the prospective study consisted of cDNA or gDNA derived from T cells, B-cell-depleted T cells, or PBMCs. The dataset comprised deeply sampled blood TCRbeta repertoires from subjects exposed to, actively infected with, or recovered from COVID-19. A freely available public database, intended as a resource for researchers studying the immune response to SARS-CoV-2, is where the repertoires were released. Samples came from the ongoing ImmuneRACE study (first 160 participants) plus 1,254 subjects from 6 global collaborators. The sample metadata nearly always contained a de-identified subject ID, COVID-19 status, age in years and sex. Where HLA class I and class II types were available, the types were taken from metadata supplied by the sample provider, not from assay-based typing. Study-wide findings and limitations: The amount of clinical and demographic metadata varied by source and participant and was provided uncurated.

Note on this clone: Its antigen remains undetermined. No base quality information exists; no much larger clone differs at one position.

The cysteine opens and the phenylalanine closes a CDR3 of 13 amino acids. Only the CDR3 region is kept as DNA, spanning 39 bases read in frame from base 1. Reading the germline V gene (reference sequence) gives CDR1 LNHDA and CDR2 SQIVND. V is clipped by 3 bases and J by 4 bases, and the sequence between their germline boundaries is 9 bases long. TCRbeta CDR3 regions were amplified from genomic DNA by means of the immunoSEQ Assay, a bias-controlled multiplex PCR. From the authors' description of their analysis: Within the assay, amplification of reference gene primers was used to estimate how many nucleated cells each sample contained. To quantify the absolute abundance of each unique TCRbeta CDR3 rearrangement, sequence reads were collapsed and filtered. For each sample, productive Simpson clonality was calculated as the square root of Simpson's diversity index over productive rearrangements. TCRdb's version of the immuneACCESS table is confined to in-frame rearrangements and falls short of the full clone set. An unresolved V gene accounts for under half of the shortfall where checked; the remainder is of unknown origin. The V and J calls and the clone size are those of that table, but D and trimming were determined from the DNA. The sample table shows around 250,000 clones, and 80% to 85% are seen once. The top ten constitute around 5% of the sample.

Participants in the prospective study were aged roughly 18 to 89 years, lived in under 30 United States geographic areas, and enrolled through a virtual design. Cohort assignment in the prospective study relied on participant-reported clinical history from a screening survey and a study questionnaire. Exposed participants had been in contact with someone with a PCR-confirmed or clinician-diagnosed COVID-19 case within 2 weeks of study entry. Mobile phlebotomists in the prospective study collected whole blood, serum and a nasopharyngeal or oropharyngeal swab from every participant. Participants in the prospective study had the option to provide additional blood draws and questionnaires over a 2-month period. Before DNA extraction, prospective study blood samples were shipped either frozen or at room temperature.

Recombination connected TRBV19 to TRBJ1-2, and TRBD1 may be the D gene, going by 6 matching bases. Sequencing used PBMCs or T cells enriched from blood (not recorded which). The TCR sequence derives from a man aged 35 to 55 who had been exposed to COVID-19. The CDR3 reads as follows: CASSISGAYGYTF. The bases read TGTGCCAGTAGTATCTCAGGGGCCTATGGCTACACCTTC. Extended through the reference TRBV19 and TRBJ1-2 proteins, this CDR3 yields the full variable domain: DGGITQSPKYLFRKEGQNVTLSCEQNLNHDAMYWYRQDPGQGLRLIYYSQIVNDFQKGDIAEGYSVSREKKESFPLTVTSAQKNPTAFYLCASSISGAYGYTFGSGTRLTVV.